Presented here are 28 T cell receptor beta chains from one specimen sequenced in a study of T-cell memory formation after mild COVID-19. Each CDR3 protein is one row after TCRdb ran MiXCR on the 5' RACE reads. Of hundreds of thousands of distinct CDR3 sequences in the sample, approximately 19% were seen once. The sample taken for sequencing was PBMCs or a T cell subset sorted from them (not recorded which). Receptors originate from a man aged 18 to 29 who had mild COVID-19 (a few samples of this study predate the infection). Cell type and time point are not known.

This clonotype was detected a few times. The CDR3 DNA reads as TGTGCCAGCAGCGTAGGGGACAGGGGGAAAGGCTACACCTTC. Amino acids: CASSVGDRGKGYTF. V is TRBV9 and J is TRBJ1-2; 11 nucleotides align to TRBD1. This CDR3 has 14 residues. Germline V gene data show CDR1 as SGDLS and CDR2 as YYNGEE. Trimming at V came to 0 bases and at J to 8 bases, leaving 3 bases not matched to a gene.

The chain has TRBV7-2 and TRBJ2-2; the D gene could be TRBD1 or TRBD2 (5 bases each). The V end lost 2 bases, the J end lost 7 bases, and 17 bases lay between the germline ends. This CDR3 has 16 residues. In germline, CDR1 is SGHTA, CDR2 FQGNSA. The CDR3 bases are TGTGCCAGCAGCTTACTTGGCTTCGGGGCGGTCGGGGAGCTGTTTTTT. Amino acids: CASSLLGFGAVGELFF. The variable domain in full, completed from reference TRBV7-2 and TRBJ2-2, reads GAGVSQSPSNKVTEKGKDVELRCDPISGHTALYWYRQSLGQGLEFLIYFQGNSAPDKSGLPSDRFSAERTGGSVSTLTIQRTQQEDSAVYLCASSLLGFGAVGELFFGEGSRLTVL.

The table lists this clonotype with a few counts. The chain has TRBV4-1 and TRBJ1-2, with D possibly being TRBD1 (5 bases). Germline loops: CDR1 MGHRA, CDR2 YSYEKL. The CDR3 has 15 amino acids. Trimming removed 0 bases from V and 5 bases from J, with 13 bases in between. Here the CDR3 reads CASSQDGGDLYGYTF. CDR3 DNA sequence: TGCGCCAGCAGCCAAGATGGGGGGGACCTTTATGGCTACACCTTC.

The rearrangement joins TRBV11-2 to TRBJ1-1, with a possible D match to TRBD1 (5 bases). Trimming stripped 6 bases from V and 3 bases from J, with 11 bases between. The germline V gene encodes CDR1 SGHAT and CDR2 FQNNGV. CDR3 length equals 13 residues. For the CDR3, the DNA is TGTGCCAGCAGTCCGACAGTTGACACTGAAGCTTTCTTT. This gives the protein CASSPTVDTEAFF.

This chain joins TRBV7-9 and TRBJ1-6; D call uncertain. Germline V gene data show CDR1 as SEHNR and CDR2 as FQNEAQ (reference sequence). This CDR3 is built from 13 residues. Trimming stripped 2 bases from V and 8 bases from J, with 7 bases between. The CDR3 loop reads CASSLRNDSPLHF. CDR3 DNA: TGTGCCAGCAGCTTAAGGAATGATTCACCCCTCCACTTT.

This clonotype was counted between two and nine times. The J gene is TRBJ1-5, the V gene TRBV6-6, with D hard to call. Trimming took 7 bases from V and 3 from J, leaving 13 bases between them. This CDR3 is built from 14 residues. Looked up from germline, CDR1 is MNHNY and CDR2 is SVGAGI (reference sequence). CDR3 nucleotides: TGTGCCAGCACCTACGGAGGCGCCAATCAGCCCCAGCATTTT. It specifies CASTYGGANQPQHF.

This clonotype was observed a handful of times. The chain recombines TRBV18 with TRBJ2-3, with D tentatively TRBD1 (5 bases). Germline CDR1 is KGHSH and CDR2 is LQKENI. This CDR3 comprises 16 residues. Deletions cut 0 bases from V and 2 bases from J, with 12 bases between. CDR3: CASSPPNKGITDTQYF. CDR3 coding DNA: TGTGCCAGCTCACCACCGAACAAGGGGATCACAGATACGCAGTATTTT.

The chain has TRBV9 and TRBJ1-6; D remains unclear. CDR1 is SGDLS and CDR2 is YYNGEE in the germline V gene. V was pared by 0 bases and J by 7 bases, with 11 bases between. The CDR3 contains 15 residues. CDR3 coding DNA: TGTGCCAGCAGCGTAGGTGGCAGCGGGAATTCACCCCTCCACTTT. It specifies CASSVGGSGNSPLHF. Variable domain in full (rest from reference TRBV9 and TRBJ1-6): DSGVTQTPKHLITATGQRVTLRCSPRSGDLSVYWYQQSLDQGLQFLIQYYNGEERAKGNILERFSAQQFPDLHSELNLSSLELGDSALYFCASSVGGSGNSPLHFGNGTRLTVT.

DNA of the CDR3: TGTGCCAGCAGCTTATGGGGAAATCAGCCCCAGCATTTT. It is translated as CASSLWGNQPQHF. The chain has TRBV7-2 and TRBJ1-5; D gene uncertain. V shed 2 bases and J shed 4 bases, with 6 bases lying between them. The CDR3 contains 13 residues. Per germline, CDR1 SGHTA and CDR2 FQGNSA.

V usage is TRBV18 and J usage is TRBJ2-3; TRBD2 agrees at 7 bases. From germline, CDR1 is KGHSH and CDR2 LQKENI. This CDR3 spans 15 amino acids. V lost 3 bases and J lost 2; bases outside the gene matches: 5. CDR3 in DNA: TGTGCCAGCTCACCGGGAGGGGCAACCACAGATACGCAGTATTTT. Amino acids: CASSPGGATTDTQYF.

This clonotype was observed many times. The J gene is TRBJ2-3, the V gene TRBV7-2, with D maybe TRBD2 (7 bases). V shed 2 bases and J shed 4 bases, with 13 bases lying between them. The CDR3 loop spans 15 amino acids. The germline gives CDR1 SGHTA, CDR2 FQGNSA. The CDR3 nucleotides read TGTGCCAGCAGCTTAAGGGGGGGGGCCCCAGATACGCAGTATTTT. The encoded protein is CASSLRGGAPDTQYF.

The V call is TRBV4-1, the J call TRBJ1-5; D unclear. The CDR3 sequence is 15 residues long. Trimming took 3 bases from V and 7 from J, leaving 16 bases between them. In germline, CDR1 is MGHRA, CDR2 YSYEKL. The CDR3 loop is CASSQRGSSNQPQHF. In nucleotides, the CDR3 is TGCGCCAGCAGCCAGAGAGGTTCATCGAACCAGCCCCAGCATTTT.

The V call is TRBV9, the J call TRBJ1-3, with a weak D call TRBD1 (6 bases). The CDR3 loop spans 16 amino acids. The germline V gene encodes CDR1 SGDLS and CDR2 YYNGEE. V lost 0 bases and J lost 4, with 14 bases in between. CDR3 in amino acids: CASSVEGEMSGNTIYF. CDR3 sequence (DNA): TGTGCCAGCAGCGTAGAGGGGGAAATGTCCGGAAACACCATATATTTT.

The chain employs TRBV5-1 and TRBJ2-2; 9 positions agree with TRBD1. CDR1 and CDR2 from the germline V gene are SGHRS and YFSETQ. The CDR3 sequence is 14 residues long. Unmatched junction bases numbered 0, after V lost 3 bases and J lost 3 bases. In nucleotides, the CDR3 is TGCGCCAGCAGCTGGACAGGGGACACCGGGGAGCTGTTTTTT. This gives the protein CASSWTGDTGELFF.

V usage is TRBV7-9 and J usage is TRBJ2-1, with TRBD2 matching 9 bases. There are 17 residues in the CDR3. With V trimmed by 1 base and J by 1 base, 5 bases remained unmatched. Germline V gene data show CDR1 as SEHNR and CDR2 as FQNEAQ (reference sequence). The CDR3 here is CASSLVGLAGSYNEQFF. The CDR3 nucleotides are TGTGCCAGCAGCTTAGTAGGGCTAGCGGGATCCTACAATGAGCAGTTCTTC.

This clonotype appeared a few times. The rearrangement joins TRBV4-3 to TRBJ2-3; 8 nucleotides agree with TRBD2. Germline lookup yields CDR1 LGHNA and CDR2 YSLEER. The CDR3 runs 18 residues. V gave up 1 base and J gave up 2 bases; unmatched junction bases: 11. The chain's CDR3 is CASSQAPPTSGVTDTQYF. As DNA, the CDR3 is TGCGCCAGCAGCCAAGCCCCCCCCACTAGCGGAGTCACAGATACGCAGTATTTT.

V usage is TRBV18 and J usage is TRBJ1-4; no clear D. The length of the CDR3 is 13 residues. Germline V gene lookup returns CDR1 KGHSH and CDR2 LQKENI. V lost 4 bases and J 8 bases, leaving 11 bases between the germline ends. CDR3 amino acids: CASSQTRGEKLFF. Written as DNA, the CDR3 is TGTGCCAGCTCACAGACCCGAGGAGAAAAACTGTTTTTT. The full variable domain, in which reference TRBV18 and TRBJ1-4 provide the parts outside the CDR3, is NAGVMQNPRHLVRRRGQEARLRCSPMKGHSHVYWYRQLPEEGLKFMVYLQKENIIDESGMPKERFSAEFPKEGPSILRIQQVVRGDSAAYFCASSQTRGEKLFFGSGTQLSVL.

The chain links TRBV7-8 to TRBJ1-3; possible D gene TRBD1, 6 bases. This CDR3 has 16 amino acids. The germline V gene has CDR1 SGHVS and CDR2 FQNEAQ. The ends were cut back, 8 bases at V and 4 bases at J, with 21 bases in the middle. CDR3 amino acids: CASSYGPEGTGNTIYF. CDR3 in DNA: TGTGCCAGCTCCTACGGGCCGGAGGGGACAGGAAACACCATATATTTT. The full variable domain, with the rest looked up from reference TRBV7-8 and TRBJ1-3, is GAGVSQSPRYKVAKRGQDVALRCDPISGHVSLFWYQQALGQGPEFLTYFQNEAQLDKSGLPSDRFFAERPEGSVSTLKIQRTQQEDSAVYLCASSYGPEGTGNTIYFGEGSWLTVV.

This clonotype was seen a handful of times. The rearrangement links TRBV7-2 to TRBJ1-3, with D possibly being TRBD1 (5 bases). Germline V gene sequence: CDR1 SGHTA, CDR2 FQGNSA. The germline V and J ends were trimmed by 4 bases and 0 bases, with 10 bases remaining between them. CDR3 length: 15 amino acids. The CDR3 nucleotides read TGTGCCAGCAGCTCTGGGGCTACCTCTGGAAACACCATATATTTT. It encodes CASSSGATSGNTIYF.

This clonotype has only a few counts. CDR3 DNA sequence: TGTGCCATCAGTGGGAGTGAAAAGAACACTGAAGCTTTCTTT. It specifies CAISGSEKNTEAFF. J is TRBJ1-1 and V is TRBV10-3; D not resolved. Germline CDR1 reads ENHRY; CDR2 reads SYGVKD. This CDR3 region has 14 residues. V was pared by 4 bases and J by 1 base, with 10 bases between.

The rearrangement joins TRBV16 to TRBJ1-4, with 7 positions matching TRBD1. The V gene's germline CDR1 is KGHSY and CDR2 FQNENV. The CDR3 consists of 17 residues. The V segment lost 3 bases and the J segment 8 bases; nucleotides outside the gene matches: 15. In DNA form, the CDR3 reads TGTGCCAGCAGCCACCCGAATCGGAACAGGGGCGGGGAAAAACTGTTTTTT. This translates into CASSHPNRNRGGEKLFF.

CDR3 residues: CASSPSGGGAGNEQFF. The CDR3 DNA reads as TGCGCCAGCAGTCCCTCCGGCGGGGGGGCCGGCAATGAGCAGTTCTTC. The chain uses TRBV5-1 and TRBJ2-1; the match to TRBD2 covers 9 bases. Per the germline V gene, CDR1 is SGHRS and CDR2 is YFSETQ. The V segment lost 5 bases and the J segment 6 bases; nucleotides outside the gene matches: 12. CDR3 length equals 16 residues.

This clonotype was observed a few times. The CDR3 protein is CASSRLSGFGELFF. The CDR3 DNA sequence: TGTGCCAGCAGCCGGCTCTCGGGGTTCGGGGAGCTGTTTTTT. The rearrangement uses TRBV3-1 and TRBJ2-2, with a possible D match to TRBD2 (5 bases). V lost 4 bases and J lost 7, with 13 bases in between. This CDR3 is built from 14 residues. Germline-derived CDR1 and CDR2 are LGHDT and YNNKEL (reference sequence). The full variable domain, in which reference TRBV3-1 and TRBJ2-2 provide the parts outside the CDR3, is DTAVSQTPKYLVTQMGNDKSIKCEQNLGHDTMYWYKQDSKKFLKIMFSYNNKELIINETVPNRFSPKSPDKAHLNLHINSLELGDSAVYFCASSRLSGFGELFFGEGSRLTVL.

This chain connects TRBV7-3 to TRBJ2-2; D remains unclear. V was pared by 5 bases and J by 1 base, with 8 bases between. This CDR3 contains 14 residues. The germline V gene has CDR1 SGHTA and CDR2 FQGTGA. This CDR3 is CASSPHWNTGELFF. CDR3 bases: TGTGCCAGCAGCCCACATTGGAACACCGGGGAGCTGTTTTTT.

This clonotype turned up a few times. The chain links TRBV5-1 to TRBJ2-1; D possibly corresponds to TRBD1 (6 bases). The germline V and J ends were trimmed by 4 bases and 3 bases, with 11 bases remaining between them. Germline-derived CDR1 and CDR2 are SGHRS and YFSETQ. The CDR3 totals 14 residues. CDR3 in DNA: TGCGCCAGCAGCACCCGGACAGTCTACAATGAGCAGTTCTTC. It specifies CASSTRTVYNEQFF.

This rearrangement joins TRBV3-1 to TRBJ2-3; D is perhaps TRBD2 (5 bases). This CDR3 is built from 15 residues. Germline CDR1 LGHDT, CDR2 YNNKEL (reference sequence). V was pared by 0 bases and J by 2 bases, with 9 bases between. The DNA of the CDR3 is TGTGCCAGCAGCCAAGAGAGGGATTACACAGATACGCAGTATTTT. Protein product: CASSQERDYTDTQYF.

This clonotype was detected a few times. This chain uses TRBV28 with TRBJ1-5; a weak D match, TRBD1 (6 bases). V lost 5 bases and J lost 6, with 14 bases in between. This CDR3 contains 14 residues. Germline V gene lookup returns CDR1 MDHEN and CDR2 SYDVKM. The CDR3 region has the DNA TGTGCCAGCAGTCCCACAGGGCCTCGTCAGCCCCAGCATTTT. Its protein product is CASSPTGPRQPQHF.

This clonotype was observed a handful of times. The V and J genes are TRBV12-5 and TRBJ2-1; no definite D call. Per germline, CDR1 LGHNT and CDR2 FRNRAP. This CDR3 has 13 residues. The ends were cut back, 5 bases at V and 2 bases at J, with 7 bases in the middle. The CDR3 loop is CASGGEPYNEQFF. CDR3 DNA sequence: TGTGCTAGTGGTGGCGAGCCCTACAATGAGCAGTTCTTC.